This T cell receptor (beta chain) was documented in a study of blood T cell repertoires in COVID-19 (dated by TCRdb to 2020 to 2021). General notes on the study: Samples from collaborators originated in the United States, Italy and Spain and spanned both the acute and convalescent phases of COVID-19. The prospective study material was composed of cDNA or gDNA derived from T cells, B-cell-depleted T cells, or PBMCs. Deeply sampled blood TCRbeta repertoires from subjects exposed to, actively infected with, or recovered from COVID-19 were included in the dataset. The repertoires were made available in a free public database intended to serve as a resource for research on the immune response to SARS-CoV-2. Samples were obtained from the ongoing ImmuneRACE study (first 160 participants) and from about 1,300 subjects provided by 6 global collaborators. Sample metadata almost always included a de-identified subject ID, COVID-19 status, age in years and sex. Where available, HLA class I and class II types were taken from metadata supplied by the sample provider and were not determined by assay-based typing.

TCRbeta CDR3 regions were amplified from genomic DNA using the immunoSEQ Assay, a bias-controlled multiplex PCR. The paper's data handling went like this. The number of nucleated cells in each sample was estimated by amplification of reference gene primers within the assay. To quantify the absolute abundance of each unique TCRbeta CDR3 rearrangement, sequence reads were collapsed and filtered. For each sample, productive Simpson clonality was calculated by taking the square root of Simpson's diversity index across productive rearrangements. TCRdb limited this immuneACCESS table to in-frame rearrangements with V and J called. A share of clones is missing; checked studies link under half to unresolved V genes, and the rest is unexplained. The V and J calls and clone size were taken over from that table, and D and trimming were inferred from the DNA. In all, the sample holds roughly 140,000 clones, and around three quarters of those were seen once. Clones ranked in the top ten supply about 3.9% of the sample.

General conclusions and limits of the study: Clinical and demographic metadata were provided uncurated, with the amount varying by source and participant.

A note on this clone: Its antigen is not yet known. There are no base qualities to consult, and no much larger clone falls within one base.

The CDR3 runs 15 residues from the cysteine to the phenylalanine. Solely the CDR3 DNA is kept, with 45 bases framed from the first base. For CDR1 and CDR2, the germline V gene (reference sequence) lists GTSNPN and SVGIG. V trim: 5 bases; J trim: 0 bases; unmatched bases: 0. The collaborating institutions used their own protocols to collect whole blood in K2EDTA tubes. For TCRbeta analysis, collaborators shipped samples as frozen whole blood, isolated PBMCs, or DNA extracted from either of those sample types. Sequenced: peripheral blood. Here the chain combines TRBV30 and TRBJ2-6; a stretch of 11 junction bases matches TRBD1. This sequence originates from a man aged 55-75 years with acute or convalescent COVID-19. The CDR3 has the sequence CAWGTGGSGANVLTF. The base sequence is TGTGCCTGGGGGACAGGGGGCTCTGGGGCCAACGTCCTGACTTTC.